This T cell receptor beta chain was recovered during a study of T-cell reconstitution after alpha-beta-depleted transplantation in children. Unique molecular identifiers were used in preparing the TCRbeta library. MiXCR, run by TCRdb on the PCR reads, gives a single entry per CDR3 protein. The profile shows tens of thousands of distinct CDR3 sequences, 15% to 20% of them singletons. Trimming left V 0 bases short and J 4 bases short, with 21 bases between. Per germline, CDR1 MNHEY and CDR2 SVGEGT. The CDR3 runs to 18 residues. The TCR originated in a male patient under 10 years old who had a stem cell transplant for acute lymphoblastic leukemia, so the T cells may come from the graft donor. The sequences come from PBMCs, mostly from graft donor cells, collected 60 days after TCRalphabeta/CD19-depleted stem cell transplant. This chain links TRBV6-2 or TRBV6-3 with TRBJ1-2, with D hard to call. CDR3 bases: TGTGCCAGCAGTTACTCGAGTTCCGGCTTAGGCCAGAGCTATGGCTACACCTTC. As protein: CASSYSSSGLGQSYGYTF.